This TCR beta chain originates from a study of blood T cell dynamics during melanoma immunotherapy (dated by TCRdb to about 2020). Study-level background: All patients had metastatic melanoma and were given first-line pembrolizumab or nivolumab plus ipilimumab as standard of care in the United Kingdom. To find early correlates of response, peripheral T cell receptor repertoires were profiled in metastatic melanoma patients before and after one cycle of checkpoint inhibitor therapy. The training cohort consisted of consecutive patients, while an additional independent group of patients from the same centre was pooled to form an external validation set.

Here V drops 6 bases and J drops 4 bases, and the junction holds 6 bases not matched to any gene. The CDR3 measures 15 amino acids from cysteine to phenylalanine. Just CDR3 DNA is preserved here, 45 bases in frame from base 1. CDR1 and CDR2 are drawn from the germline V gene: MNHNS, SASEGT. Regarding this clone: This clone's antigen is unknown. Base qualities are not provided; no much larger clone lies one nucleotide away.

General study outcomes and caveats: Whether the T cell clones behind the repertoire changes were melanoma-specific or instead reflected general immune activation was something the study could not determine. The relatively small sample size was recognized as a factor that could limit how well the results generalize. Among sorted CD8+ subsets, the highest similarity to cfDNA CDR3 sequences and the highest clonality were observed in TIE cells, which was suggestive of active turnover with convergence on dominant clones.

The sample's time point label, decoded: week 3, after first cycle of checkpoint inhibitor. Blood samples were taken before treatment (T0) and at week 3 (W3), following the first cycle of checkpoint blockade. Except for a couple of patients with rapid clinical progression, response was assessed 12 weeks after the first infusion by RECIST 1.1; disease control meant complete response, partial response or stable disease. Patients were excluded for prior systemic cancer treatment, concomitant immunosuppressant therapy or synchronous other active malignancies. Sorted CD8+ memory and naive T cell subsets were sequenced at T0 and W3 from six patients, three progressing and three with disease control. Lymphoprep and SepMate tubes were used to isolate PBMC from blood, and red cell lysis was then performed. DNA from PBMC and sorted T cell subsets was extracted with QIAamp DNA Blood Mini kits. Before DNA extraction, CD8+ T cell subsets were live-sorted on a FACSAria III cytometer and then frozen. Fresh PBMC for flow cytometry were held at 4°C in PBS with roughly 2% fetal bovine serum and analyzed within 24 hours.

All DNA extracted from each sorted CD8+ T cell subset was loaded into the assay. TCR beta CDR3 sequences were amplified from genomic DNA using the immunoSEQ TCRb Assay kit according to manufacturer instructions. The KAPA Library Quantification Kit for Illumina platforms was used to quantify the pooled libraries by qPCR. Pooled libraries were sequenced on an Illumina NextSeq 500, clustered at about 0.55-1.2 pM. For the original study's pipeline: Analysis of the TCR data relied on immunoSEQ ANALYZER and the R LymphoSeq package. A rearrangement efficiency score was calculated as productive divided by the sum of productive and non-productive CDR3 sequences. Within each patient, timepoints were compared pairwise for clonality, measured with the Gini coefficient, and for diversity, measured with the Renyi index at alpha=1. In LymphoSeq, clonal relatedness was computed with an edit distance of 3 and repertoire similarity was computed with the Bhattacharyya coefficient. To classify response, a linear discriminant analysis based on week-3 changes in clonality and diversity was built with the R MASS and caret packages. Drawn from immuneACCESS, this table holds only the in-frame rearrangements with V and J called that TCRdb kept. Clones are partly lost; checked studies trace under half to an unresolved V gene and leave the rest unexplained. D and trimming come from the DNA, and the V and J calls and clone size come from that table. The sample table lists roughly 16,000 clones, roughly 93% of them with a count of one. The top ten hold 0.21% of the sample.

This sample comprised effector memory CD8+ T cells from blood, obtained from a patient treated with checkpoint blockade. The clonotype originates from a human donor with melanoma. The sequence links TRBV6-1 to TRBJ2-1; 10 bases in the middle match TRBD2. The DNA sequence is given as TGTGCCAGCAGCAACTTAGCGGGAGGATACAATGAGCAGTTCTTC. Its amino acids are CASSNLAGGYNEQFF.